Sequencing of this T cell receptor (beta chain) was carried out in a study of blood T cell repertoires in COVID-19. Study information: Samples representing acute and convalescent COVID-19 were sourced from the United States, Italy and Spain. PBMCs, B-cell-depleted T cells, or T cells provided the cDNA or gDNA that made up the material.

This clone was seen a handful of times. The CDR3 covers 13 residues. Deletions cut 2 bases from V and 8 bases from J, with 13 bases between. Germline assignment: CDR1 SGHNT and CDR2 YYREEE (reference sequence). Source study methods: Amplification from reference gene primers served as the basis for estimated nucleated cell counts. The assay was immunoSEQ multiplex PCR, and TCRdb's table has in-frame clones only and misses some. That table gives V, J and clone size, and the DNA gave D and trimming. The sample lists under 150,000 clones, more than 90% seen once, with about 3.5% in the top ten. The sample consisted of peripheral blood. The origin of this receptor is a man aged 50-59 years with active COVID-19. The V call is TRBV5-4, the J call TRBJ1-2; TRBD1 might be the D (5 bases). In nucleotides, the CDR3 is TGTGCCAGCAGCTTAAGCAGGGCGGACGGCTACACCTTC. Translated, it gives CASSLSRADGYTF.